The 24 T cell receptor beta chains below all came from one sample that was sequenced in a study of response to subunit inactivated influenza vaccine. TCRdb reprocessed the RT-PCR reads with MiXCR, giving one entry per CDR3 protein. The sample lists roughly 460,000 distinct CDR3 sequences; 11% were seen once. The sample in question was PBMCs from blood, obtained roughly 45 days after vaccination. The receptors come from a man between 45 and 60 years old who received an inactivated influenza vaccine.

This clonotype has a count of ten or more. The chain couples TRBV12-3 or TRBV12-4 to TRBJ2-7; D ambiguous. This CDR3 has 13 residues. V lost 5 bases and J 3 bases, leaving 11 bases between the germline ends. The CDR3 reads CASSPNPRYEQYF. DNA for the CDR3: TGTGCCAGCAGTCCTAATCCCCGCTACGAGCAGTACTTC.

This clonotype was seen only a few times. The genes are TRBV5-1 and TRBJ2-3, with TRBD1 matching 11 bases. There are 15 residues in the CDR3. J gave up 4 bases and V 5 bases, and 6 bases lay outside the gene matches. The germline gives CDR1 SGHRS, CDR2 YFSETQ. CDR3 DNA: TGCGCCAGCAGAACCGGGACAGGGGGACCAGATACGCAGTATTTT. Encoded protein: CASRTGTGGPDTQYF.

CDR3: CSARRQGPGYTF. CDR3 nucleotide sequence: TGCAGTGCACGACGACAGGGCCCTGGCTACACCTTC. V and J are TRBV20-1 and TRBJ1-2; 7 positions agree with TRBD1. This CDR3 comprises 12 residues. Germline values: CDR1 DFQATT, CDR2 SNEGSKA (reference sequence). V was pared by 6 bases and J by 7 bases, with 8 bases of the junction left unmatched.

This clonotype was found many times. The gene calls are TRBV29-1 and TRBJ2-5; D remains ambiguous. V was cut by 3 bases and J by 0 bases, with 8 bases left in between. The CDR3 consists of 13 residues. The germline V gene encodes CDR1 SQVTM and CDR2 ANQGSEA. The CDR3 DNA is TGCAGCGTTGATAAAGGGAACCAAGAGACCCAGTACTTC. It yields the protein CSVDKGNQETQYF.

This CDR3 reads CASSPLVRRLGQNEQFF. The CDR3 DNA is TGTGCCAGCTCACCTTTAGTACGACGGCTAGGACAAAATGAGCAGTTCTTC. The gene calls are TRBV18 and TRBJ2-1; possible D gene TRBD1, 5 bases. Trimming stripped 3 bases from V and 7 bases from J, with 22 bases between. CDR1 and CDR2 from the germline V gene are KGHSH and LQKENI. There are 17 residues in the CDR3.

This clonotype was observed a handful of times. The chain has TRBV5-1 and TRBJ2-7; the D gene is possibly TRBD1 (6 bases). The CDR3 is made up of 15 amino acids. Per the germline V gene, CDR1 is SGHRS and CDR2 is YFSETQ. V was shortened by 2 bases and J by 0 bases, with 12 bases between the two germline ends. The CDR3 DNA sequence: TGCGCCAGCAGCTTACAGGGCCAAAGCTCCTACGAGCAGTACTTC. Its translation: CASSLQGQSSYEQYF.

This clonotype was detected many times. The genes are TRBV6-1 and TRBJ2-1; 10 positions agree with TRBD2. Germline CDR1 is MNHNS and CDR2 is SASEGT. The length of the CDR3 is 15 residues. Germline trimming cut 6 bases from V and 4 bases from J; bases unmatched to any gene: 6. The CDR3 DNA is TGTGCCAGCAGCACCAGCGGGGGGGCATACAATGAGCAGTTCTTC. Protein sequence: CASSTSGGAYNEQFF.

This clonotype was counted a few times. The chain links TRBV20-1 to TRBJ2-5; TRBD2 aligns across 10 bases. Germline CDR1 DFQATT, CDR2 SNEGSKA (reference sequence). The CDR3 runs to 12 residues. The V segment lost 1 base and the J segment 7 bases; nucleotides outside the gene matches: 0. CDR3 nucleotides: TGCAGTGCTAGAGGGACTAGCGGGACCCAGTACTTC. Protein sequence: CSARGTSGTQYF.

This clonotype came up a few times. The V call is TRBV18, the J call TRBJ1-6; D not resolved. Deletions cut 6 bases from V and 5 bases from J, with 11 bases between. The CDR3 runs to 14 residues. Germline assignment: CDR1 KGHSH and CDR2 LQKENI. The CDR3 bases are TGTGCCAGCTCCCCGGACGGGGATAATTCACCCCTCCACTTT. Translating gives CASSPDGDNSPLHF.

In its sample, this clonotype was seen a few times. This sequence joins TRBV6-2 or TRBV6-3 and TRBJ2-3, with D possibly matching TRBD1 (6 bases). Looked up from germline, CDR1 is MNHEY and CDR2 is SVGEGT. The V end was cut by 5 bases, the J end by 3 bases, with 12 bases between. The CDR3 has 14 amino acids. In DNA form, the CDR3 reads TGTGCCAGCAGTACAGGGTATAGAACAGATACGCAGTATTTT. Its protein product is CASSTGYRTDTQYF.

This clonotype was detected only a few times. The chain uses TRBV28 and TRBJ2-5; the match to TRBD1 covers 12 bases. Trimming at V came to 6 bases and at J to 4 bases, leaving 12 bases not matched to a gene. This CDR3 region has 17 residues. The germline gives CDR1 MDHEN, CDR2 SYDVKM. The CDR3 DNA reads as TGTGCCAGCAGCCCAAGCCCGGGACAGGGGGCACCAGAGACCCAGTACTTC. Amino acid sequence: CASSPSPGQGAPETQYF.

The CDR3 DNA sequence: TGTGCCAGCAGTGCGACAGGGGGAGGATATGGCTACACCTTC. This codes for CASSATGGGYGYTF. This chain connects TRBV6-1 to TRBJ1-2, with TRBD1 matching 9 bases. Germline V gives CDR1 MNHNS, CDR2 SASEGT. There are 14 residues in the CDR3. The trim removed 4 bases at V and 5 bases at J, leaving 5 bases unmatched.

This clonotype was seen only a few times. The gene calls are TRBV6-5 and TRBJ2-3, with a weak D call TRBD1 (6 bases). CDR1 is MNHEY, CDR2 SVGAGI, per germline. Trimming shortened V by 1 base and J by 5 bases, and 10 bases separated the two germline ends. The CDR3 runs to 14 residues. The CDR3 here is CASSYFGDKDTQYF. CDR3 nucleotides: TGTGCCAGCAGTTACTTTGGGGACAAAGATACGCAGTATTTT.

The rearrangement joins TRBV3-1 to TRBJ2-3; 9 positions agree with TRBD2. Germline values: CDR1 LGHDT, CDR2 YNNKEL (reference sequence). This CDR3 has 15 amino acids. V gave up 6 bases and J gave up 6 bases; unmatched junction bases: 10. The CDR3 nucleotides are TGTGCCAGCAGTCCGAAGGGGACTAGCTCGGATACGCAGTATTTT. It translates to CASSPKGTSSDTQYF.

This clonotype was seen ten or more times. The V gene is TRBV12-3 or TRBV12-4, the J gene TRBJ1-2; possibly TRBD1 for D (6 bases). This CDR3 comprises 13 residues. Trimming removed 8 bases at V and 4 bases at J, with 14 bases between. The CDR3 sequence: CASGMGAGYGYTF. CDR3 nucleotide sequence: TGTGCCAGCGGAATGGGGGCGGGCTATGGCTACACCTTC.

This clonotype was seen more than once but under ten times. The chain links TRBV29-1 to TRBJ2-3; D not certain. Trimming pared 7 bases from V and 4 bases from J, leaving 15 bases between. Germline CDR1 SQVTM, CDR2 ANQGSEA. CDR3 size: 13 residues. CDR3 region: CSAPDPGADTQYF. Here the CDR3 DNA reads TGCAGCGCCCCGGACCCAGGTGCAGATACGCAGTATTTT.

There are many counts of this clonotype. This sequence joins TRBV20-1 and TRBJ2-1, with no clear D. The CDR3 runs to 13 residues. V was cut by 3 bases and J by 0 bases, with 6 bases left in between. Germline V CDR1 and CDR2: DFQATT, SNEGSKA (reference sequence). CDR3 DNA: TGCAGTGCTAGCCTCGACTCCTACAATGAGCAGTTCTTC. This encodes CSASLDSYNEQFF.

This clonotype turned up a few times. This rearrangement joins TRBV7-8 to TRBJ1-2; possibly TRBD1 for D (5 bases). This CDR3 has 15 residues. Deletions cut 5 bases from V and 6 bases from J, with 19 bases between. The germline V gene encodes CDR1 SGHVS and CDR2 FQNEAQ. The CDR3 here is CASSPRVGPGNGYTF. The CDR3 DNA is TGTGCCAGCAGCCCGAGGGTGGGGCCGGGAAATGGCTACACCTTC.

This clonotype is a singleton in its sample. V usage is TRBV9 and J usage is TRBJ2-2, with 9 bases aligning to TRBD2. V was clipped by 6 bases and J by 3 bases; unmatched bases: 6. This CDR3 has 15 residues. From germline, CDR1 is SGDLS and CDR2 YYNGEE. The DNA of the CDR3 is TGTGCCAGCAACTTAGCGGGGGCCCACACCGGGGAGCTGTTTTTT. Translating it yields CASNLAGAHTGELFF.

This clonotype has only a few counts. The chain carries TRBV28 and TRBJ2-5, with unresolved D. Germline CDR1 and CDR2: MDHEN and SYDVKM. V lost 6 bases, J lost 2 bases, and 19 bases lay in between. There are 16 residues in the CDR3. In DNA, the CDR3 is TGTGCCAGCAGCCCCCGGGTCGTGGGAAGGCAAGAGACCCAGTACTTC. Translated, it gives CASSPRVVGRQETQYF. The full variable domain, completed using reference TRBV28 and TRBJ2-5, is DVKVTQSSRYLVKRTGEKVFLECVQDMDHENMFWYRQDPGLGLRLIYFSYDVKMKEKGDIPEGYSVSREKKERFSLILESASTNQTSMYLCASSPRVVGRQETQYFGPGTRLLVL.

The rearrangement joins TRBV20-1 to TRBJ2-7; D may be TRBD1 (6 bases). Germline V gene data show CDR1 as DFQATT and CDR2 as SNEGSKA (reference sequence). There are 15 residues in the CDR3. Trimming left V 0 bases short and J 0 bases short, with 12 bases between. The CDR3: CSARDWDTDSYEQYF. CDR3 in DNA: TGCAGTGCTAGAGATTGGGACACGGACTCCTACGAGCAGTACTTC.

The rearrangement uses TRBV11-2 and TRBJ2-4; D may correspond to TRBD1 or TRBD2 (5 bases each). This CDR3 spans 13 amino acids. Germline CDR1 reads SGHAT; CDR2 reads FQNNGV. Trimming left V 5 bases short and J 5 bases short, with 10 bases between. CDR3 region: CASSPGTQNIQYF. The CDR3, as DNA: TGTGCCAGCAGCCCAGGGACCCAAAACATTCAGTACTTC. Drawing the rest from reference TRBV11-2 and TRBJ2-4, the complete variable domain is EAGVAQSPRYKIIEKRQSVAFWCNPISGHATLYWYQQILGQGPKLLIQFQNNGVVDDSQLPKDRFSAERLKGVDSTLKIQPAKLEDSAVYLCASSPGTQNIQYFGAGTRLSVL.

There are many counts of this clonotype. The chain joins TRBV20-1 to TRBJ2-2, with 8 bases aligning to TRBD2. Germline loops: CDR1 DFQATT, CDR2 SNEGSKA (reference sequence). CDR3 length: 14 amino acids. Trimming removed 1 base from V and 5 bases from J; junction bases left unmatched: 3. CDR3 DNA: TGCAGTGCTAGAGCACCTAGCGGGACCGGGGAGCTGTTTTTT. This codes for CSARAPSGTGELFF.

The rearrangement links TRBV6-1 to TRBJ2-5, with a weak D call TRBD2 (6 bases). CDR1 and CDR2 from the germline V gene are MNHNS and SASEGT. Trimming pared 5 bases from V and 4 bases from J, leaving 17 bases between. The CDR3 has 15 amino acids. Here the CDR3 reads CASSPTPAGPETQYF. The CDR3 region has the DNA TGTGCCAGCAGTCCAACCCCAGCGGGTCCAGAGACCCAGTACTTC.